Given below is one T cell receptor beta chain in context. This clone was picked up one time. It has no known antigen specificity. No base quality information exists; no much larger clone differs at one position. Library generation was performed with the immunoSEQ multiplex PCR assay. On the authors' methods: A statistical classification framework was built to diagnose cytomegalovirus status from the catalog of TCR beta chain sequences. TCRdb provides this immuneACCESS table in a form limited to in-frame rearrangements. Some clones are lacking; in checked studies, under half of them reflect an unresolved V gene, and why the rest are absent is not known. V and J calls and clone size are those listed in that table; D and trimming were worked out from the DNA. Present in this sample are approximately 300,000 clones, 86% of which were seen just once. The ten top clones hold 0.75% to 0.85% of the sample.

The donors were included in the validation cohort of approximately 130 subjects, a group kept apart from the approximately 700-subject first cohort. This sample is drawn from a study of cytomegalovirus exposure and HLA in healthy donors (dated by TCRdb to about 2017). Some background on the complete study: A later analysis indicated that the 90 to 150 validation repertoires were generated on the platform also employed for the 650 to 850 repertoires of the first cohort. The study aimed to test whether cataloging public T cell receptors could reveal signatures of past pathogen exposure. A separate validation cohort of about 110 different subjects was used in addition to the 666-subject first cohort. To predict cytomegalovirus infection status, the study brought together high-throughput TCR immunosequencing, statistical association of individual TCRs with disease status, and machine learning. The paper as a whole reports these results and caveats: A later analysis had no HLA typing for the validation cohort, so co-occurrence there was scored across all 110 or so repertoires. In a later analysis, TCRs clustered in the first cohort were found to also tend to co-occur in the 120 validation repertoires, with approximately 93% of cluster scores above 0. The study listed 150 to 200 TCR beta chains as associated with cytomegalovirus. In both the original and validation cohorts, the classifier was reported to diagnose cytomegalovirus status with high specificity and sensitivity. It was suggested by the authors that the approach could potentially be generalized to other disease states and immunological phenotypes. In vitro tests confirmed that three of the cytomegalovirus-associated TCR beta chains recognize cytomegalovirus antigens. Most TCR sequences were observed very rarely across donors, whereas some public TCRs were present in many individuals.

This clonotype was obtained from a woman aged 18 to 35 in good health and CMV-seronegative. The sequencing sample was made of PBMCs.

CDR3 loop: CASSLQNTYEQYF. The nucleotides read TGCGCCAGCAGCTTACAGAATACCTACGAGCAGTACTTC. The chain is made from TRBV5-1 and TRBJ2-7; a confident D gene designation cannot be given. CDR1 is given as SGHRS and CDR2 as YFSETQ, both from the germline V gene. Trimming costs V 2 bases and J 2 bases, and their ends lie 8 bases apart. Its CDR3 holds 13 amino acids, cysteine through phenylalanine. This entry keeps only the CDR3 DNA: 39 bases, framed from base 1.